Each of the 7 T cell receptor beta chains below was sequenced from the same sample in a study of CD8 T cells in Susac syndrome. The authors reverse transcribed roughly 0.5 to 1 ug RNA with random hexamers. One entry per CDR3 protein results from TCRdb running MiXCR on the immunoSEQ multiplex PCR reads. The sample has 330,000 or so distinct CDR3 sequences, 75% to 85% seen once. Sequenced: CD8+ T cells from PBMCs. These receptors were collected from a human donor with multiple sclerosis.

The gene calls are TRBV24-1 and TRBJ2-1, with 11 positions matching TRBD2. V lost 4 bases and J lost 0; bases outside the gene matches: 7. This CDR3 is 18 amino acids long. CDR1 is KGHDR and CDR2 is SFDVKD in the germline V gene. CDR3 in amino acids: CATSEPTSGRVSYNEQFF. The CDR3 nucleotides read TGTGCCACCAGTGAACCTACTAGCGGGAGAGTCTCCTACAATGAGCAGTTCTTC.

V is TRBV29-1 and J is TRBJ2-3; 11 bases agree with TRBD2. Germline V CDR1 and CDR2: SQVTM, ANQGSEA. The CDR3 extends over 17 amino acids. V lost 3 bases to trimming and J lost 0 bases; unmatched junction nucleotides: 8. This CDR3 reads CSVEGGTSGASTDTQYF. The DNA of the CDR3 is TGCAGCGTTGAGGGGGGGACTAGCGGAGCCAGCACAGATACGCAGTATTTT.

V and J are TRBV28 and TRBJ2-3, with 11 bases aligning to TRBD2. V lost 0 bases and J lost 2; bases outside the gene matches: 4. CDR3 size: 17 residues. Germline V gene sequence: CDR1 MDHEN, CDR2 SYDVKM. DNA for the CDR3: TGTGCCAGCAGTTTATGGCTAGCGGGAGGAACCACAGATACGCAGTATTTT. Its translation is CASSLWLAGGTTDTQYF.

The rearrangement uses TRBV29-1 and TRBJ2-2; D not resolved. Germline CDR1 reads SQVTM; CDR2 reads ANQGSEA. The CDR3 sequence is 12 residues long. V lost 6 bases and J lost 7, with 12 bases in between. Here the CDR3 reads CSVRLASGELFF. CDR3 bases: TGCAGCGTCCGGTTGGCCAGCGGGGAGCTGTTTTTT.

This chain uses TRBV27 with TRBJ2-7; D might be TRBD2 (6 bases). Deletions cut 0 bases from V and 2 bases from J, with 14 bases between. This CDR3 comprises 16 residues. In germline, CDR1 is MNHEY, CDR2 SMNVEV (reference sequence). The CDR3 DNA follows: TGTGCCAGCAGTTTATCTGGAGGGGAGACTACCTACGAGCAGTACTTC. Its translation is CASSLSGGETTYEQYF.

The chain has TRBV28 and TRBJ1-5; D remains unclear. This CDR3 has 13 amino acids. Trimming took 2 bases from V and 3 from J, leaving 5 bases between them. Germline V gene sequence: CDR1 MDHEN, CDR2 SYDVKM. The CDR3 sequence: CASSLGINQPQHF. The CDR3 nucleotides read TGTGCCAGCAGTTTAGGGATCAATCAGCCCCAGCATTTT.

The CDR3 region has the DNA TGTGCCAGCAGCTTGCCGTTCGAGGAAGAGACCCAGTACTTC. Translating gives CASSLPFEEETQYF. V usage is TRBV5-4 and J usage is TRBJ2-5; D is uncertain. Germline V CDR1 and CDR2: SGHNT, YYREEE (reference sequence). The CDR3 loop spans 14 amino acids. V was clipped by 1 base and J by 3 bases, with 10 bases between them.